The TCR beta chain described here comes from a study of Graves' ophthalmopathy and Graves' hyperthyroidism (dated 2018 in TCRdb). Some background on the complete study: Peripheral blood was collected before any treatment was given, at the time of initial diagnosis. The study used signatures of the TCR beta repertoire to tell Graves' ophthalmopathy apart from Graves' hyperthyroidism and to predict which patients would progress to ophthalmopathy. In total, 120 to 150 blood samples were TCR-sequenced: 43 ophthalmopathy, over 70 hyperthyroidism and roughly 17 hyperthyroidism-to-ophthalmopathy patients. To explore V-J signatures distinguishing ophthalmopathy from hyperthyroidism, a discovery set of 100 or so patients (more than 40 ophthalmopathy, over 55 stable hyperthyroidism) was enrolled. The independent validation cohort included 20 or so hyperthyroidism patients plus 17 patients who later progressed from hyperthyroidism to ophthalmopathy. T-cell repertoires of thyroid tissue and blood were compared in a handful of hyperthyroidism patients. Following sampling, methimazole starting at 30 mg daily was administered to hyperthyroidism patients, and high-dose intravenous methylprednisolone was administered to ophthalmopathy patients. The investigation overall reported the following: Sample size was not statistically predetermined, and group allocation was not concealed from the investigators. In cross-validation, the 13-signature model distinguished ophthalmopathy from stable hyperthyroidism with around 90% sensitivity and 81.08% specificity, while in the test set the corresponding values were about 80% and 75%. Among expanded thyroid clonotypes with frequency above 0.001, most also showed up in blood, which suggests that blood repertoires may reflect the thyroid immune response. In validation, the model predicted ophthalmopathy progression with about 70% sensitivity and roughly 78% specificity; 12 predicted patients were CT-confirmed with GO in a median of 6.5 months.

Hyperthyroidism was defined as stable when no progression to ophthalmopathy occurred within 18 months of follow-up. Hyperthyroidism patients were newly diagnosed, with disease duration under 2 months, and aged 18 to 65 years. Anyone with other autoimmune diseases, uncontrolled infections, pregnancy or lactation was excluded from the study. Diagnosis relied on clinical symptoms, serum thyroxine, TRAb, thyroid ultrasound and orbital computed tomography. Using Ficoll-Paque density gradient centrifugation, PBMCs were isolated from approximately 11 ml of fresh peripheral blood. Total RNA was extracted using Trizol reagent, and RNA quality was checked on an Agilent 2100 Bioanalyzer. Ends trimmed: V by 4 bases, J by 4 bases; bases unmatched to a gene: 1. Looking up the germline V gene yields CDR1 SGHTA and CDR2 FQGNSA. There are 14 amino acids in the CDR3, from cysteine to phenylalanine inclusive. The DNA shown is the 42-base CDR3, in frame from base 1.

For repertoire sequencing, TCR beta CDR3 regions were amplified from RNA transcripts. HTBI primers and the Qiagen OneStep RT-PCR kit were used in a first-round RT-PCR, which was followed by a second-round multiplex PCR, size selection and purification. Libraries were sequenced on an Illumina HiSeq2000 using paired-end 100 bp reads. The original pipeline was this. SOAPnuke was used for read processing, and reads with adapters, uncalled bases, a mean Phred below 15, or no exact constant-primer or identifier match were discarded. High-quality paired reads were merged with COPE v1.2.5. Each unique nucleotide sequence was treated as a clonotype, and MiTCR v1.1 was used to align the clonotypes to the IMGT TRB V, D and J references. Only V-J combinations with frequency above 0.0001 were analysed, covering 99% to 99.2% of repertoires. For each V-J combination, a TCR clonal expansion and chaos score was defined as F50 clonal expansion divided by the chaos observed in the TCRdist matrix. Features were reduced by Welch's t-statistics and random forest to over ten V-J combinations, which fed a naive Bayes classifier. The similarity between thyroid and blood repertoires was quantified using the Morisita-Horn index. In-frame beta chains were kept once TCRdb had trimmed the public reads at Q25 with fastp and called clones with MiXCR. For every CDR3 protein sequence, its rows merge into one entry that carries the most common genes and DNA. What appears here as the V and J calls and clone size reflects TCRdb's work, not the paper's. Here the sample has 20,000 to 25,000 distinct CDR3 sequences; nearly 50% occur a single time. Jointly, the top ten make up around 6.2% of the sample.

Details on this clonotype: It has no known antigen specificity. It has no much larger one-base neighbor in the sample; base qualities were not kept.

The receptor comes from an adult woman with stable Graves' hyperthyroidism. The chain joins TRBV7-2 to TRBJ2-3; TRBD2 agrees with 11 junctional bases. Sequencing used peripheral blood. The DNA sequence reads TGTGCCAGCAGCTCGGGACTAGCGGCAGATACGCAGTATTTT. Translated, this is CASSSGLAADTQYF.